The 5 T cell receptor beta chains below come from one sample, sequenced in a study of graft-versus-host responses after intestinal transplantation. Graft tissue was processed to release intraepithelial and lamina propria lymphocytes. Using immunoSEQ multiplex PCR, the repertoire was profiled, and TCRdb retains in-frame clones only, with some absent. This sample carries 25,000 to 30,000 clones, 60% to 85% of them seen once, and the ten largest clones take under 3.5%. Material: ileum tissue, obtained 98 days after intestinal transplantation. Source of these receptors: a human patient who received an intestinal transplant, so some T cells may come from the graft donor.

The V and J genes are TRBV30 and TRBJ1-6; 9 bases match TRBD1. CDR3 length equals 14 residues. The J segment lost 6 bases and the V segment lost 3 bases, leaving 3 bases of the junction unmatched. Germline lookup yields CDR1 GTSNPN and CDR2 SVGIG (reference sequence). CDR3 sequence reads: CAWSRDRANSPLHF. The CDR3 DNA sequence: TGTGCCTGGAGCCGGGACAGGGCTAATTCACCCCTCCACTTT.

The rearrangement links TRBV19 to TRBJ2-7, with D hard to call. Trimming shortened V by 5 bases and J by 5 bases, and 16 bases separated the two germline ends. The CDR3 runs 14 residues. Germline-derived CDR1 and CDR2 are LNHDA and SQIVND (reference sequence). Written as DNA, the CDR3 is TGTGCCAGTAGTCCCCGCCGTGTTAGCCACGAGCAGTACTTC. Translating gives CASSPRRVSHEQYF.

The rearrangement uses TRBV6-5 and TRBJ1-2; no clear D. Trimming shortened V by 6 bases and J by 4 bases, and 15 bases separated the two germline ends. The CDR3 runs to 14 residues. Germline-derived CDR1 and CDR2 are MNHEY and SVGAGI. This CDR3 is CASSPIQQSYGYTF. The CDR3 region has the DNA TGTGCCAGCAGCCCCATACAACAGAGCTATGGCTACACCTTC.

The J gene is TRBJ2-3, the V gene TRBV4-1; 8 bases are shared with TRBD2. The CDR3 sequence is 17 residues long. Losses at the gene ends were 1 base for V and 4 bases for J; bases not matched to a gene: 10. CDR1 is MGHRA, CDR2 YSYEKL, per germline. The CDR3 coding sequence is TGCGCCAGCAGCCAAGCAACGGTCGGGGGGGGATCAGATACGCAGTATTTT. Translation gives CASSQATVGGGSDTQYF.

The count of this clone is one. J is TRBJ2-4 and V is TRBV4-1; 9 bases agree with TRBD1. Trimming at V came to 2 bases and at J to 4 bases, leaving 3 bases not matched to a gene. From germline, CDR1 is MGHRA and CDR2 YSYEKL. CDR3 length equals 15 residues. CDR3 DNA: TGCGCCAGCAGCCAAATCGGGACAGGGAAAAACATTCAGTACTTC. It yields the protein CASSQIGTGKNIQYF.